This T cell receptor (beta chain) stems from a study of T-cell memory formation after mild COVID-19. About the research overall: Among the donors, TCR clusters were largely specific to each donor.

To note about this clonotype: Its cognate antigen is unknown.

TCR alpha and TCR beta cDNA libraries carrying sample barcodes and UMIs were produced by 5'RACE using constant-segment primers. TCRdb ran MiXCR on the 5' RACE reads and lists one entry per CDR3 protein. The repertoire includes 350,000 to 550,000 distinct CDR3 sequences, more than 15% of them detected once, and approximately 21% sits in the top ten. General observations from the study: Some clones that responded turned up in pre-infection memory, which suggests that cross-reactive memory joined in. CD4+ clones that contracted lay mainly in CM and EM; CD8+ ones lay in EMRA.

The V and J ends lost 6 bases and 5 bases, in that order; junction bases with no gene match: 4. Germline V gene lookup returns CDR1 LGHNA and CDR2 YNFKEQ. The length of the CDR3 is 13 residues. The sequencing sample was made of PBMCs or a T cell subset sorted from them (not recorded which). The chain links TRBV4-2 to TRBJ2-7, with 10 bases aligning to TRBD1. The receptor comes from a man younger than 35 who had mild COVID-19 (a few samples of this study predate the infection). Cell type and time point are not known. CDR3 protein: CASSRQGADEQYV. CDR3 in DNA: TGTGCCAGCAGTCGACAGGGGGCGGACGAGCAGTACGTC.